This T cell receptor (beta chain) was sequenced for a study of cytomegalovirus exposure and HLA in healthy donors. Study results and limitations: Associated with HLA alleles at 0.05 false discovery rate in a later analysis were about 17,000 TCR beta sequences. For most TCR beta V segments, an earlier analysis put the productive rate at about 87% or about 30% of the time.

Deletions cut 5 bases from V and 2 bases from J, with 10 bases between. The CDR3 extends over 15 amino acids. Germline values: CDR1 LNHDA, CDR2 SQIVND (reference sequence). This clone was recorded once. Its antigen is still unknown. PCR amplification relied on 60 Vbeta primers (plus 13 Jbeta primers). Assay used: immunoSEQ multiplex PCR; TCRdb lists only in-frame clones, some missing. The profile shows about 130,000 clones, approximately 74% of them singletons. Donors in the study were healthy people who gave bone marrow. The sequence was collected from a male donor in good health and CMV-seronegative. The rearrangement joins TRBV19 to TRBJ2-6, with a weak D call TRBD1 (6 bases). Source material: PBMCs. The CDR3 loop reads CASSPRTAGANVLTF. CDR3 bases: TGTGCCAGTAGTCCACGGACAGCTGGGGCCAACGTCCTGACTTTC.